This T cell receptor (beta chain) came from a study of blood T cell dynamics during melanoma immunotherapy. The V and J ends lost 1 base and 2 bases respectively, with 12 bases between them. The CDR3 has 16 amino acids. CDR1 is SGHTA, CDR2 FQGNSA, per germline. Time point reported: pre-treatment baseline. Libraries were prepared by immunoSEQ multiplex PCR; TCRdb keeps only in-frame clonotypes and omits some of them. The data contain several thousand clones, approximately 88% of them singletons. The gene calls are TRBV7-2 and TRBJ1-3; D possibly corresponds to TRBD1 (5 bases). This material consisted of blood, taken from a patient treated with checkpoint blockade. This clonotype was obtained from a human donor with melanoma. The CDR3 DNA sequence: TGTGCCAGCAGCTTAGTTGGGGCCCGAACTGGAAACACCATATATTTT. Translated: CASSLVGARTGNTIYF.